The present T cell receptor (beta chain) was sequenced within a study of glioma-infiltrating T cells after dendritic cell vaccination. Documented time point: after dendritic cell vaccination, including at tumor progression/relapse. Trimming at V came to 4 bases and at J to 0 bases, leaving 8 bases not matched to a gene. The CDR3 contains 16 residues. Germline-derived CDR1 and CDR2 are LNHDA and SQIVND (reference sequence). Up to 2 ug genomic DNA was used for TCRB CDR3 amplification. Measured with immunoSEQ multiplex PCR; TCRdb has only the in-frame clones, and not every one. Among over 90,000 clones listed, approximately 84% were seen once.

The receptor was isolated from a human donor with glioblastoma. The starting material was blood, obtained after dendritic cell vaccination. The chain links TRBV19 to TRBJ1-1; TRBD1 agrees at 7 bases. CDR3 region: CASSNPGQLMNTEAFF. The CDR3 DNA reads TGTGCCAGTAGTAACCCGGGACAGCTAATGAACACTGAAGCTTTCTTT.